These T cell receptor beta chains were read from a single sample in a study of T cells in Graves' hyperthyroidism and ophthalmopathy. In TCRdb, the multiplex PCR reads were re-called with MiXCR into one record per CDR3 protein. This sample carries around 660,000 distinct CDR3 sequences, about 45% of them seen once, and the ten largest clones take approximately 7.2%. What was sequenced was peripheral blood or thyroid tissue (not recorded which). The receptor set was obtained from an adult man with Graves' disease, either hyperthyroidism or ophthalmopathy (not recorded which). CDR3s include the opening cysteine and the closing phenylalanine or tryptophan. A D gene is named only where the DNA matches it firmly. Size is stated for part of the rows, as once, few or many counts, or as a class when the clone is expanded.

abundance,j_gene,d_gene,v_gene,CDR3aa,CDR3nt
.,TRBJ1-6,.,TRBV6-1,CASRAADNSPLHF,TGTGCCAGCAGAGCGGCGGATAATTCACCCCTCCACTTT
.,TRBJ1-1,.,TRBV25-1,CASRGAGGRNKAFF,TGTGCCAGCAGGGGGGCCGGCGGGAGAAATAAAGCTTTCTTT
many,TRBJ1-1,.,TRBV29-1,CSVEVMAEGEAFF,TGCAGCGTTGAAGTTATGGCAGAGGGGGAAGCTTTCTTT
.,TRBJ2-7,TRBD1,TRBV15,CATSTRQGRSEQYF,TGTGCCACCAGCACTCGACAGGGGAGGAGCGAGCAGTACTTC
.,TRBJ2-2,.,TRBV20-1,CSARDARSSSTGELFF,TGCAGTGCTAGAGATGCCCGAAGCAGTTCCACCGGGGAGCTGTTTTTT
few,TRBJ1-3,.,TRBV20-1,CSARDEDTIYF,TGCAGTGCTAGAGATGAGGACACCATATATTTT
few,TRBJ1-2,.,TRBV6-5,CASSNLNRENYGYTF,TGTGCCAGCAGCAACCTTAACAGGGAGAACTATGGCTACACCTTC
many,TRBJ1-2,TRBD1,TRBV29-1,CSVVGGQGADGYTF,TGCAGCGTTGTTGGGGGGCAGGGGGCAGATGGCTACACCTTC
many,TRBJ2-5,.,TRBV7-8,CASSFGGWYQETQYF,TGTGCCAGCAGCTTCGGGGGCTGGTACCAAGAGACCCAGTACTTC
.,TRBJ2-5,TRBD1,TRBV25-1,CASSARGPGETQYF,TGTGCCAGCAGCGCGAGGGGGCCGGGGGAGACCCAGTACTTC
.,TRBJ1-2,TRBD1,TRBV25-1,CASSEVTGGANYGYTF,TGTGCCAGCAGTGAAGTGACAGGGGGCGCGAACTATGGCTACACCTTC
many,TRBJ1-1,.,TRBV29-1,CSVSGRGGTEAFF,TGCAGCGTTTCTGGCAGGGGAGGCACTGAAGCTTTCTTT
many,TRBJ2-7,TRBD2,TRBV24-1,CATSGTSGRAEQYF,TGTGCCACCAGTGGGACTAGCGGGAGGGCCGAGCAGTACTTC
many,TRBJ1-5,.,TRBV15,CATSRPGSSNQPQHF,TGTGCCACCAGCAGACCGGGCAGCTCCAATCAGCCCCAGCATTTT
.,TRBJ1-5,.,TRBV7-2,CASSPLRGANQPQHF,TGTGCCAGCAGCCCCTTAAGGGGGGCGAATCAGCCCCAGCATTTT
.,TRBJ2-7,.,TRBV29-1,CSVETGHTQPAYEQYF,TGCAGCGTTGAGACGGGGCATACCCAGCCCGCCTACGAGCAGTACTTC
.,TRBJ1-2,TRBD1,TRBV7-6,CASSPGTGGLNYGYTF,TGTGCCAGCAGCCCCGGGACAGGGGGCCTAAACTATGGCTACACCTTC
.,TRBJ1-5,.,TRBV10-3,CAISDTPLGDQPQHF,TGTGCCATCAGTGACACCCCTCTAGGGGATCAGCCCCAGCATTTT
.,TRBJ1-4,TRBD1,TRBV20-1,CSANRDRDKSMFF,TGCAGTGCCAACAGGGACAGGGATAAATCAATGTTTTTT
.,TRBJ1-2,.,TRBV10-3,CASSYSPEEANYGYTF,TGTGCCAGCAGTTACTCACCCGAGGAAGCTAACTATGGCTACACCTTC
few,TRBJ1-1,TRBD1,TRBV19,CATKDPGQGYQAFF,TGTGCCACCAAGGATCCGGGACAGGGTTATCAAGCTTTCTTT
.,TRBJ1-2,.,TRBV19,CASTRVYGYTF,TGTGCCAGTACGCGGGTCTATGGCTACACCTTC
.,TRBJ1-1,.,TRBV12-3/TRBV12-4,CASSWQGQNTEAFF,TGTGCCAGCAGTTGGCAGGGACAGAACACTGAAGCTTTCTTT
.,TRBJ1-1,TRBD1,TRBV7-6,CASSRQGAFFTEAFF,TGTGCCAGCAGCCGACAGGGGGCCTTCTTCACTGAAGCTTTCTTT
.,TRBJ2-7,.,TRBV7-2,CASTVDRSSYEQYF,TGTGCCAGCACCGTAGACAGGAGCTCCTACGAGCAGTACTTC
.,TRBJ2-5,TRBD2,TRBV7-6,CASSLLLTSGETQYF,TGTGCCAGCAGCTTGTTATTGACTAGCGGAGAGACCCAGTACTTC